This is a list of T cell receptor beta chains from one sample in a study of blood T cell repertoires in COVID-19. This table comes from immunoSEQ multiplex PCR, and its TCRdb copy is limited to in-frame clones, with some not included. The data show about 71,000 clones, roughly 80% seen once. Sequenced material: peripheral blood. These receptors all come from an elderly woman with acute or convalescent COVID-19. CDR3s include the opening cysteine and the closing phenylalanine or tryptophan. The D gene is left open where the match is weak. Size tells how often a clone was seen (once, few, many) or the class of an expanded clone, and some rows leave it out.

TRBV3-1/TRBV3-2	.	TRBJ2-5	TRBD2	TGTGCCAGCAGCCGGGGACTAGCGGGAGTCCAAGAGACCCAGTACTTC	CASSRGLAGVQETQYF
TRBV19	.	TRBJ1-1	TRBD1	TGTGCCAGTAGTATCAGGGGGTTCGACACTGAAGCTTTCTTT	CASSIRGFDTEAFF
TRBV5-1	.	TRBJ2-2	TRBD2	TGCGCCAGCACTAGCGGGAGGAACACCGGGGAGCTGTTTTTT	CASTSGRNTGELFF
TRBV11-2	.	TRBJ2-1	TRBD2	TGTGCCAGCACCCTACTAGCGGGAGTCTCGAATGAGCAGTTCTTC	CASTLLAGVSNEQFF
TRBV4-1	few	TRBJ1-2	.	TGCGCCAGCAGCCAAGATAATGTCAGGGCCCGCCCCTACACCTTC	CASSQDNVRARPYTF
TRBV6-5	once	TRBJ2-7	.	TGTGCCAGCAGTACCGTACAGGACTACGAGCAGTACTTC	CASSTVQDYEQYF
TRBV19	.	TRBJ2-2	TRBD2	TGTGCCAGTAGATCGGTAGCGGGAGGTGTCGGGGAGCTGTTTTTT	CASRSVAGGVGELFF
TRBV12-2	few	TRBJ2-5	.	TGTGCAAGTCGCTTAGGGGACAGGGGGGACGGGGAGACCCAGTACTTC	CASRLGDRGDGETQYF
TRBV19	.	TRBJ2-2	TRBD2	TGTGCCAGTAGTATAGCCACGTATTTCGCCATAGCGGGAGATAGGACCGGGGAGCTGTTTTTT	CASSIATYFAIAGDRTGELFF
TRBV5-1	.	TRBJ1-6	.	TGCGCCAGCAGCGGTGCCCAAGGAGCCTATAATTCACCCCTCCACTTT	CASSGAQGAYNSPLHF